Presented here are 6 T cell receptor beta chains from one specimen sequenced in a study of T cells in Graves' hyperthyroidism and ophthalmopathy. RNA transcripts served as the template for amplifying TCR beta CDR3 regions. With the HTBI primer set, the TCR CDR3 went through a first round of RT-PCR. Each CDR3 protein gets one entry after TCRdb re-called the multiplex PCR reads with MiXCR. The sample consists of about 690,000 distinct CDR3 sequences, approximately 15% of them appearing once. The source material was blood. These receptors all come from a man aged 50 to 60 with Graves' hyperthyroidism.

This chain connects TRBV7-9 to TRBJ2-7, with D possibly matching TRBD2 (6 bases). V lost 5 bases and J lost 3, with 17 bases in between. CDR3 length equals 15 residues. CDR1 SEHNR and CDR2 FQNEAQ come from the germline V gene (reference sequence). This CDR3 is CASSPSGTSNYEQYF. CDR3 sequence (DNA): TGTGCCAGCAGCCCCTCCGGGACTTCAAACTACGAGCAGTACTTC.

In its sample, this clonotype was seen a few times. The genes are TRBV27 and TRBJ2-1, with 10 bases identical to TRBD2. The CDR3 covers 14 residues. From germline, CDR1 is MNHEY and CDR2 SMNVEV (reference sequence). V trimming: 5 bases; J trimming: 9 bases; junction bases outside the gene matches: 7. This chain's CDR3 is CASSPSGRYGEQFF. In nucleotides, the CDR3 is TGTGCCAGCAGTCCTAGCGGGAGATATGGTGAGCAGTTCTTC.

This rearrangement joins TRBV13 to TRBJ2-3; a possible D gene is TRBD2 (5 bases). The CDR3 length is 15 residues. V was trimmed by 5 bases and J by 4 bases, leaving 16 bases between them. Germline-derived CDR1 and CDR2 are PRHDT and FYEKMQ (reference sequence). The chain's CDR3 is CASSRGKLSPDTQYF. Here the CDR3 DNA reads TGTGCCAGCAGCCGAGGGAAGCTCTCGCCAGATACGCAGTATTTT.

This clonotype was seen repeatedly, ten times or more. The chain has TRBV28 and TRBJ2-5, with D unresolved. V was trimmed by 1 base and J by 0 bases, leaving 6 bases between them. The CDR3 sequence is 14 residues long. Germline V gene sequence: CDR1 MDHEN, CDR2 SYDVKM. CDR3 in DNA: TGTGCCAGCAGTTTATCCCCACACCAAGAGACCCAGTACTTC. Translated: CASSLSPHQETQYF.

For this clonotype: At one boundary the junction diverges from the germline segment, which might be a read error. The chain couples TRBV6-5 to TRBJ2-3; 8 positions agree with TRBD1. Germline V CDR1 and CDR2: MNHEY, SVGAGI. The CDR3 is made up of 15 amino acids. The CDR3 sequence: CASSYSDIGTGTQYF. The CDR3 bases are TGTGCCAGCAGCTACTCGGACATTGGGACAGGTACGCAGTATTTT.

This clonotype turned up a few times. The gene calls are TRBV19 and TRBJ1-5; perhaps TRBD1 as D (5 bases). Trimming removed 5 bases from V and 2 bases from J, with 16 bases in between. The CDR3 sequence is 16 residues long. Germline V lookup: CDR1 LNHDA, CDR2 SQIVND (reference sequence). CDR3 coding DNA: TGTGCCAGTAGTCTGGACCAGGGTCAGGGCAATCAGCCCCAGCATTTT. As protein: CASSLDQGQGNQPQHF.